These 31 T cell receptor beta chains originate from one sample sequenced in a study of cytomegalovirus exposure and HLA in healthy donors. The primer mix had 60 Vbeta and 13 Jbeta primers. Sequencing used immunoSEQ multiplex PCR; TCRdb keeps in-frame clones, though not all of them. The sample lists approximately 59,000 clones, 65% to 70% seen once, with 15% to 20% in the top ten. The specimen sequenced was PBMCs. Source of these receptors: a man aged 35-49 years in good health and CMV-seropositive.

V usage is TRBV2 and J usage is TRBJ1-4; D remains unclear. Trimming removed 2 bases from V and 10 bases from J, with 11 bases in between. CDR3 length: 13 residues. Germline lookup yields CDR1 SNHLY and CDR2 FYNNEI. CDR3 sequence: CASSESAARKLFF. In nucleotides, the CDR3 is TGTGCCAGCAGTGAATCGGCAGCGCGAAAACTGTTTTTT.

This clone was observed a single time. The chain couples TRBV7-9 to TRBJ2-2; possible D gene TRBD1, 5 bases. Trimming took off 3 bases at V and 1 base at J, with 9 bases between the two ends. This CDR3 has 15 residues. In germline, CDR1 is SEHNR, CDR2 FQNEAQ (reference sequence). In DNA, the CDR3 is TGTGCCAGCAGCTTTCCTCAGGGGAACACCGGGGAGCTGTTTTTT. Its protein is CASSFPQGNTGELFF.

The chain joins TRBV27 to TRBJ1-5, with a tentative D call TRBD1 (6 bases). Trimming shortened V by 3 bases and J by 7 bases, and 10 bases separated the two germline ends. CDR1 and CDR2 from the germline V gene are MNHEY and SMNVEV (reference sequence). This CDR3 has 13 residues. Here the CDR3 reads CASSFTGSQPQHF. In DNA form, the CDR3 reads TGTGCCAGCAGTTTTACAGGGTCCCAGCCCCAGCATTTT.

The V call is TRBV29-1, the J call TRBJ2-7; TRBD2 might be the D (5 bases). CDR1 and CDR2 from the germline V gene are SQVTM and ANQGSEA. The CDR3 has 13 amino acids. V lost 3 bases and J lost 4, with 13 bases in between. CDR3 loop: CSVEGGSWYEQYF. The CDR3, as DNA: TGCAGCGTTGAGGGTGGGAGTTGGTACGAGCAGTACTTC.

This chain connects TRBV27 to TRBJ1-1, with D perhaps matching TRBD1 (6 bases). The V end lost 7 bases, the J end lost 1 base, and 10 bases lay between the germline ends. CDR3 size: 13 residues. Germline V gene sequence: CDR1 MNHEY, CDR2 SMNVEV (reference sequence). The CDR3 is CASNQQGNTEAFF. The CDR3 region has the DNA TGTGCCAGCAATCAACAGGGGAACACTGAAGCTTTCTTT.

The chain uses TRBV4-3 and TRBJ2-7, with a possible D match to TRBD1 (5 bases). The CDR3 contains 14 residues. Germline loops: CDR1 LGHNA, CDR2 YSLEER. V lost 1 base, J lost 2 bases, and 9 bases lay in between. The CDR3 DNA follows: TGCGCCAGCAGCCAAGGGAAGGGGACCTACGAGCAGTACTTC. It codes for CASSQGKGTYEQYF.

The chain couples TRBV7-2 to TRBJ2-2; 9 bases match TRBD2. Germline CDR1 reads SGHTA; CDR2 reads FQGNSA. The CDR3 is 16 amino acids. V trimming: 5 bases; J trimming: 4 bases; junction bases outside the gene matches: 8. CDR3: CASSIHSGRSTGELFF. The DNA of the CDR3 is TGTGCCAGCAGCATTCATAGCGGGAGATCCACCGGGGAGCTGTTTTTT.

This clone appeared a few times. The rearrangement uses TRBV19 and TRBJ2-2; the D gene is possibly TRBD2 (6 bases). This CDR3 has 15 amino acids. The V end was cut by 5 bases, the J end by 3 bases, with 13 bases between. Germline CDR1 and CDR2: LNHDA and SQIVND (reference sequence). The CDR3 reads CASSPREVYTGELFF. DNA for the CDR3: TGTGCCAGTAGTCCCAGGGAGGTGTACACCGGGGAGCTGTTTTTT.

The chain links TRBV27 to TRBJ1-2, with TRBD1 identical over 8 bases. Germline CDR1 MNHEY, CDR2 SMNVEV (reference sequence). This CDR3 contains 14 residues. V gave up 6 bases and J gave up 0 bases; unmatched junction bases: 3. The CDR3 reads CASRTGVANYGYTF. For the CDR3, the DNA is TGTGCCAGCAGGACAGGGGTAGCTAACTATGGCTACACCTTC.

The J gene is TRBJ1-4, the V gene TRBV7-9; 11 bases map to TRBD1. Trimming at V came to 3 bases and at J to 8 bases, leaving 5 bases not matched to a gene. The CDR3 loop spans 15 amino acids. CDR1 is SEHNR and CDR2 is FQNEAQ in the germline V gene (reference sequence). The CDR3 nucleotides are TGTGCCAGCAGCTTCCCGGGACAGGGGGGCGAAAAACTGTTTTTT. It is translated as CASSFPGQGGEKLFF.

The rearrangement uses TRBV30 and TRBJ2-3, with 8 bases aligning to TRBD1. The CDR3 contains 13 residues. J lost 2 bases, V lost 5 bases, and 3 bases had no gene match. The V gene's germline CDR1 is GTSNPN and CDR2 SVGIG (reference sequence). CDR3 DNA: TGTGCCTGGTGGGACAGGCCCACAGATACGCAGTATTTT. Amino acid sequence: CAWWDRPTDTQYF. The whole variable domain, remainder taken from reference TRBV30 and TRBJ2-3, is SQTIHQWPATLVQPVGSPLSLECTVEGTSNPNLYWYRQAAGRGLQLLFYSVGIGQISSEVPQNLSASRPQDRQFILSSKKLLLSDSGFYLCAWWDRPTDTQYFGPGTRLTVL.

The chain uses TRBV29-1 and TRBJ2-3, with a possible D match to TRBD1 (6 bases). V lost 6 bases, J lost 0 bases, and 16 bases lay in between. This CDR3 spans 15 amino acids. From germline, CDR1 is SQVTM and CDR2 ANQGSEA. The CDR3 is CSVRRGWGSTDTQYF. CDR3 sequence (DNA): TGCAGCGTGAGAAGGGGGTGGGGGAGCACAGATACGCAGTATTTT.

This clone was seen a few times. CDR3 nucleotide sequence: TGTGCCAGCAGTTTCTTGGCAGGGGGCCAGGACGAGCAGTACTTC. It translates to CASSFLAGGQDEQYF. V is TRBV27 and J is TRBJ2-7; 8 bases agree with TRBD1. The length of the CDR3 is 15 residues. CDR1 MNHEY and CDR2 SMNVEV come from the germline V gene (reference sequence). V trimming: 3 bases; J trimming: 5 bases; junction bases outside the gene matches: 9.

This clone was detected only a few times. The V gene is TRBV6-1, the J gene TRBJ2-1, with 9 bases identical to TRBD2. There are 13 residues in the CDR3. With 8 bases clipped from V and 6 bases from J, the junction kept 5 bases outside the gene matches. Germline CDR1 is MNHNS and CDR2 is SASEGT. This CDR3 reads CASGTSNGNEQFF. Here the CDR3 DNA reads TGTGCCAGCGGGACTAGCAATGGCAATGAGCAGTTCTTC.

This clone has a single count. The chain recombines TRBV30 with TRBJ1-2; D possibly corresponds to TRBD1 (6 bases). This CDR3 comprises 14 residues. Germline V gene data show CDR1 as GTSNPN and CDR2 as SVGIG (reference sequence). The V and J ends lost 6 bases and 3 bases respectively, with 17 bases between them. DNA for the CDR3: TGTGCCTGCCCGGCGGGGGCTACCTACTATGGCTACACCTTC. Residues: CACPAGATYYGYTF.

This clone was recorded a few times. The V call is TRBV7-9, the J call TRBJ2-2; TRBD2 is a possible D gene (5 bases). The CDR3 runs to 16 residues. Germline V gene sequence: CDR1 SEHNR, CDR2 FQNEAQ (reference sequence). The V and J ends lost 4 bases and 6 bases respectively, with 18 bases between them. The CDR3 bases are TGTGCCAGCAGCTCCATCGGCTTAGGGAGATCCGGGGAGCTGTTTTTT. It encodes CASSSIGLGRSGELFF.

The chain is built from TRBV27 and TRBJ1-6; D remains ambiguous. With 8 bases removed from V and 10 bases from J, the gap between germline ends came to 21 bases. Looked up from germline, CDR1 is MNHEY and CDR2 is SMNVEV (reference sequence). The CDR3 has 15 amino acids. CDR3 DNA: TGTGCCAGCTCCGATAGGGTCCTTAGAGGGTCACCCCTCCACTTT. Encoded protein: CASSDRVLRGSPLHF.

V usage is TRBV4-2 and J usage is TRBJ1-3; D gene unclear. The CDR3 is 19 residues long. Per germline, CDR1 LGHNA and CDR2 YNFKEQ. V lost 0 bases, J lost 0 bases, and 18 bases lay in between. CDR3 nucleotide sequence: TGTGCCAGCAGCCAAGAAGTGCAGGACTGGGATGGCTCTGGAAACACCATATATTTT. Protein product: CASSQEVQDWDGSGNTIYF.

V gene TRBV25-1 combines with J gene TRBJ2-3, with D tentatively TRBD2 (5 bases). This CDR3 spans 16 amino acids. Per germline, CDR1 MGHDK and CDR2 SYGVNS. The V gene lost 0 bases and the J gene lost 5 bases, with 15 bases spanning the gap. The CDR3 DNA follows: TGTGCCAGCAGTGAATATGGTGGTTTAGGAGGAGATACGCAGTATTTT. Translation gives CASSEYGGLGGDTQYF.

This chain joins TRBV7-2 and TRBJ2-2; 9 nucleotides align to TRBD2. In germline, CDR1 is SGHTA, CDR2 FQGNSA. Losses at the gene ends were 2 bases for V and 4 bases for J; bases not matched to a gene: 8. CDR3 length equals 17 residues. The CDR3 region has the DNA TGTGCCAGCAGCTTACCGCGGGGGGGCCCAGGCACCGGGGAGCTGTTTTTT. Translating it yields CASSLPRGGPGTGELFF.

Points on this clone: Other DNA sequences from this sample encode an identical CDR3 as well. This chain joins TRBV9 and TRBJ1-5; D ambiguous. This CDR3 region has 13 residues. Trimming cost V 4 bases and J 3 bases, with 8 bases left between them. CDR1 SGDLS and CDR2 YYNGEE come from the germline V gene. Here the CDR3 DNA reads TGTGCCAGCAGCCCCAGGATCAATCAGCCCCAGCATTTT. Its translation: CASSPRINQPQHF.

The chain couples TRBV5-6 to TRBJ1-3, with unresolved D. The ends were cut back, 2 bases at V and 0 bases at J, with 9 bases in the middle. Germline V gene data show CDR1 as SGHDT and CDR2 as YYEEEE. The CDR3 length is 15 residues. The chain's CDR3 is CASSFWPSSGNTIYF. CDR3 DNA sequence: TGTGCCAGCAGCTTTTGGCCAAGCTCTGGAAACACCATATATTTT.

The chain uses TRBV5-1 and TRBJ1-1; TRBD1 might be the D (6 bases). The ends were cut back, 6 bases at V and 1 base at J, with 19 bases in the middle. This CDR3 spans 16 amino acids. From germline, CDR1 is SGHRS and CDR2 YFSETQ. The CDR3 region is CASKIGGAWSNTEAFF. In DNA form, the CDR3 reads TGCGCCAGCAAGATTGGGGGCGCATGGTCGAACACTGAAGCTTTCTTT. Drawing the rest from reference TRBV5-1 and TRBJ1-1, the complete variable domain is KAGVTQTPRYLIKTRGQQVTLSCSPISGHRSVSWYQQTPGQGLQFLFEYFSETQRNKGNFPGRFSGRQFSNSRSEMNVSTLELGDSALYLCASKIGGAWSNTEAFFGQGTRLTVV.

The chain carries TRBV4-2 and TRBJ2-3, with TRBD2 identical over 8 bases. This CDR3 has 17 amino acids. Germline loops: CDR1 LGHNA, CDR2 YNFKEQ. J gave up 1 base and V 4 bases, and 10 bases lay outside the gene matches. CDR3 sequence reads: CASSPLGRGGRTDTQYF. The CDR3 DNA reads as TGTGCCAGCAGCCCACTGGGACGGGGGGGTCGCACAGATACGCAGTATTTT.

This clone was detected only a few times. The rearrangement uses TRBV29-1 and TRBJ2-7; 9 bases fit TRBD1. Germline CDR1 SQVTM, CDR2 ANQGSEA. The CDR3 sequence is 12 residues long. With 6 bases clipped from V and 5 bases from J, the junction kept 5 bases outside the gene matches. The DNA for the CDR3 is TGCAGCGTGGGACAGGGTCCTAACGAGCAGTACTTC. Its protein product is CSVGQGPNEQYF.

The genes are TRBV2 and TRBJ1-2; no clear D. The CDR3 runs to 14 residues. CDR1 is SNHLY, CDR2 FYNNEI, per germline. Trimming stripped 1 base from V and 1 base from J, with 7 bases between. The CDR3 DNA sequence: TGTGCCAGCAGTGAAGGAAACAATAACTATGGCTACACCTTC. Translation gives CASSEGNNNYGYTF. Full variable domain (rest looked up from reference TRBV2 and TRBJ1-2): EPEVTQTPSHQVTQMGQEVILRCVPISNHLYFYWYRQILGQKVEFLVSFYNNEISEKSEIFDDQFSVERPDGSNFTLKIRSTKLEDSAMYFCASSEGNNNYGYTFGSGTRLTVV.

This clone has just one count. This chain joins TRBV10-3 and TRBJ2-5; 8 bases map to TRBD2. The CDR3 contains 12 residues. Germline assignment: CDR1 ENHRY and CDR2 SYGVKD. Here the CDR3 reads CGSGEGQETQYF. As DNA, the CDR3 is TGTGGTAGCGGGGAGGGACAAGAGACCCAGTACTTC.

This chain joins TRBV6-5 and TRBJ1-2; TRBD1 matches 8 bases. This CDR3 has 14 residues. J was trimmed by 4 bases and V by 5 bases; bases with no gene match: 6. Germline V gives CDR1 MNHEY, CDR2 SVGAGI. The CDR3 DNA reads TGTGCCAGCAGTAATCCCGGGACAGGCTATGGCTACACCTTC. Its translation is CASSNPGTGYGYTF.

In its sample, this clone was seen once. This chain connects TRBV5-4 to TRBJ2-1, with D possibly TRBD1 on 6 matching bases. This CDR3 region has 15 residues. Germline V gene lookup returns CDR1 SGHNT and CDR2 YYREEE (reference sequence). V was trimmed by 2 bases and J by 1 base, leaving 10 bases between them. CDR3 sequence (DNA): TGTGCCAGCAGCTTAGGGGACACTTCCTACAATGAGCAGTTCTTC. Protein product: CASSLGDTSYNEQFF. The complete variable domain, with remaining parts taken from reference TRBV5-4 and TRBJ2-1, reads ETGVTQSPTHLIKTRGQQVTLRCSSQSGHNTVSWYQQALGQGPQFIFQYYREEENGRGNFPPRFSGLQFPNYSSELNVNALELDDSALYLCASSLGDTSYNEQFFGPGTRLTVL.

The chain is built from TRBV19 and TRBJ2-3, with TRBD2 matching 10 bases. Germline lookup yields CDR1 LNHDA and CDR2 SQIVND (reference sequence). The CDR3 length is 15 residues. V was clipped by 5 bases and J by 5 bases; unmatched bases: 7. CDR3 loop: CASSSSGGGKDTQYF. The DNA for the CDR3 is TGTGCCAGTAGTTCGAGCGGGGGGGGGAAAGATACGCAGTATTTT. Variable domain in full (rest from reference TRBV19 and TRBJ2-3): DGGITQSPKYLFRKEGQNVTLSCEQNLNHDAMYWYRQDPGQGLRLIYYSQIVNDFQKGDIAEGYSVSREKKESFPLTVTSAQKNPTAFYLCASSSSGGGKDTQYFGPGTRLTVL.

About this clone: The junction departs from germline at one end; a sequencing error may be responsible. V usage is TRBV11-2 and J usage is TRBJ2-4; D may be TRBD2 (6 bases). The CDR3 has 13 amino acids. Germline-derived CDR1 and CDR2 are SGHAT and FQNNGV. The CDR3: CASSLDAGSPGDF. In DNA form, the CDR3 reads TGTGCCAGCAGCTTAGATGCGGGCTCCCCGGGGGACTTC.